The T cell receptor beta chain under discussion was sequenced for a study of technical replicates of blood from a handful of donors. The assay was immunoSEQ multiplex PCR, and TCRdb's table has in-frame clones only and misses some. Here the sample spans under 80,000 clones, approximately 94% being singletons. The V gene end was trimmed by 0 bases and the J gene end by 7 bases; junction bases not matched to a gene: 6. Germline assignment: CDR1 SGHNT and CDR2 YENEEA. The CDR3 has 15 residues. The chain is built from TRBV11-3 and TRBJ2-3; 8 positions match TRBD2. This sequence originates from a human donor in good health. Sequenced sample: T cells isolated from PBMCs. The CDR3: CASSLEAGEGYTQYF. The CDR3 coding sequence is TGTGCCAGCAGCTTAGAAGCGGGAGAGGGGTATACGCAGTATTTT.